The 26 T cell receptor beta chains listed next were all sequenced from one sample in a study of cytomegalovirus exposure and HLA in healthy donors. PCR primers comprised 60 Vbeta and 13 Jbeta primers. Clones were read by immunoSEQ multiplex PCR, and TCRdb kept only the in-frame ones, dropping some. The sample's table shows approximately 100,000 clones. Sequenced sample: PBMCs. Receptors were obtained from a man aged 45-65 years in good health and CMV-seronegative.

The genes are TRBV30 and TRBJ1-1, with D unclear. This CDR3 is built from 13 residues. Germline values: CDR1 GTSNPN, CDR2 SVGIG (reference sequence). The V end was cut by 5 bases, the J end by 1 base, with 11 bases between. The DNA for the CDR3 is TGTGCCTGGGCGCGGCTTCGGAACACTGAAGCTTTCTTT. This translates into CAWARLRNTEAFF.

The chain is built from TRBV5-1 and TRBJ2-5, with TRBD2 as a possible D gene (6 bases). The J call may be faulty, since TRBJ2-7 better matches the DNA end. The V gene's germline CDR1 is SGHRS and CDR2 YFSETQ. The CDR3 contains 13 residues. In nucleotides, the CDR3 is TGCGCCAGCAGACCTCAGAGCGGGTACGAGCAGTACTTC. Amino acid sequence: CASRPQSGYEQYF.

Remarks on this clone: Mismatch with germline at one junction end may stem from a read error. The V gene is TRBV6-5, the J gene TRBJ2-7, with a tentative D call TRBD2 (5 bases). The CDR3 sequence is 13 residues long. CDR1 MNHEY and CDR2 SVGAGI come from the germline V gene. This chain's CDR3 is CASSYDGIALLPF. In DNA, the CDR3 is TGTGCCAGCAGTTACGACGGGATAGCCCTACTCCCCTTC.

This rearrangement joins TRBV7-9 to TRBJ1-4; D is unclear. Germline values: CDR1 SEHNR, CDR2 FQNEAQ (reference sequence). The V end was cut by 5 bases, the J end by 5 bases, with 9 bases between. The length of the CDR3 is 13 residues. The CDR3 nucleotides are TGTGCCAGCAGCCGGGGTGTAAATGAAAAACTGTTTTTT. Translation: CASSRGVNEKLFF. Combining the CDR3 with reference TRBV7-9 and TRBJ1-4 gives the whole variable domain DTGVSQNPRHKITKRGQNVTFRCDPISEHNRLYWYRQTLGQGPEFLTYFQNEAQLEKSRLLSDRFSAERPKGSFSTLEIQRTEQGDSAMYLCASSRGVNEKLFFGSGTQLSVL.

The gene calls are TRBV6-6 and TRBJ2-7, with 8 bases lining up with TRBD2. CDR3 length: 11 residues. V was pared by 5 bases and J by 13 bases, with 7 bases of the junction left unmatched. Germline values: CDR1 MNHNY, CDR2 SVGAGI (reference sequence). The CDR3 DNA sequence: TGTGCCAGCAGTCTTAGCGGGACATGCTACTTC. This encodes CASSLSGTCYF.

The chain couples TRBV6-5 to TRBJ1-3, with D hard to call. Trimming stripped 0 bases from V and 3 bases from J, with 6 bases between. Germline V gene lookup returns CDR1 MNHEY and CDR2 SVGAGI. The CDR3 extends over 14 amino acids. The CDR3 DNA reads as TGTGCCAGCAGTTACTCGAGGAGTGGAAACACCATATATTTT. Its translation: CASSYSRSGNTIYF.

This chain uses TRBV5-4 with TRBJ1-4; possibly TRBD1 for D (5 bases). CDR3 length: 15 amino acids. CDR1 is SGHNT and CDR2 is YYREEE in the germline V gene (reference sequence). Trimming took off 5 bases at V and 0 bases at J, with 11 bases between the two ends. The CDR3 DNA reads TGTGCCAGCAGTCCGGGGGGGTCAACTAATGAAAAACTGTTTTTT. Its protein product is CASSPGGSTNEKLFF.

The chain links TRBV11-1 to TRBJ2-2; the D is unclear. The CDR3 is made up of 14 amino acids. In germline, CDR1 is SGHAT, CDR2 FQDESV (reference sequence). The V gene lost 5 bases and the J gene lost 0 bases, with 7 bases spanning the gap. The CDR3 DNA follows: TGTGCCAGCAGCCTATCGCCGAACACCGGGGAGCTGTTTTTT. This sequence encodes CASSLSPNTGELFF. The entire variable domain, with the rest obtained from reference TRBV11-1 and TRBJ2-2, is as follows: EAEVAQSPRYKITEKSQAVAFWCDPISGHATLYWYRQILGQGPELLVQFQDESVVDDSQLPKDRFSAERLKGVDSTLKIQPAELGDSAMYLCASSLSPNTGELFFGEGSRLTVL.

The chain links TRBV29-1 to TRBJ1-1, with TRBD1 as a possible D gene (5 bases). The ends were cut back, 1 base at V and 4 bases at J, with 13 bases in the middle. This CDR3 has 14 amino acids. Germline loops: CDR1 SQVTM, CDR2 ANQGSEA. CDR3 sequence (DNA): TGCAGCGTTGAAGGTGGGGCCCGTGGCACTGAAGCTTTCTTT. Translation gives CSVEGGARGTEAFF.

The chain employs TRBV15 and TRBJ1-2; D is unresolved. Germline V CDR1 and CDR2: LNHNV, YYDKDF (reference sequence). Trimming took 0 bases from V and 1 from J, leaving 6 bases between them. The CDR3 totals 14 residues. The CDR3 is CATSRDRGNYGYTF. The CDR3 DNA follows: TGTGCCACCAGCAGAGATCGGGGTAACTATGGCTACACCTTC.

The chain joins TRBV18 to TRBJ2-5, with unresolved D. The V gene lost 1 base and the J gene lost 3 bases, with 9 bases spanning the gap. Looked up from germline, CDR1 is KGHSH and CDR2 is LQKENI. CDR3 length equals 14 residues. The CDR3 DNA is TGTGCCAGCTCACCACAGACACAAAAAGAGACCCAGTACTTC. Amino acids: CASSPQTQKETQYF.

The chain recombines TRBV4-1 with TRBJ1-2, with D unclear. V lost 1 base to trimming and J lost 8 bases, with 14 bases between them. The germline gives CDR1 MGHRA, CDR2 YSYEKL. The CDR3 covers 14 residues. The CDR3 loop reads CASSQGGQAGGYTF. The CDR3 bases are TGCGCCAGCAGCCAAGGTGGCCAGGCTGGCGGCTACACCTTC.

CDR3 protein: CASSLRSSYEQYF. CDR3 bases: TGTGCCAGCAGCCTGAGAAGCTCCTACGAGCAGTACTTC. The chain combines TRBV11-3 with TRBJ2-7, with D hard to call. V lost 5 bases and J 0 bases, leaving 8 bases between the germline ends. This CDR3 has 13 amino acids. CDR1 SGHNT and CDR2 YENEEA come from the germline V gene.

This chain's CDR3 is CASGTDRATEAFF. In DNA form, the CDR3 reads TGTGCTAGTGGAACCGACAGGGCTACTGAAGCTTTCTTT. The chain carries TRBV12-5 and TRBJ1-1; 7 nucleotides agree with TRBD1. The CDR3 contains 13 residues. J was trimmed by 5 bases and V by 6 bases; bases with no gene match: 6. CDR1 is LGHNT, CDR2 FRNRAP, per germline.

The chain has TRBV19 and TRBJ1-2, with 8 bases fitting TRBD1. The V and J ends lost 4 bases and 0 bases, in that order; junction bases with no gene match: 7. The CDR3 runs 16 residues. In germline, CDR1 is LNHDA, CDR2 SQIVND (reference sequence). The CDR3 nucleotides read TGTGCCAGTAGTAGGCAGGGGGCGGTAGCTAACTATGGCTACACCTTC. This translates into CASSRQGAVANYGYTF.

The gene calls are TRBV6-6 and TRBJ2-3; unclear D gene. There are 12 residues in the CDR3. The V gene lost 7 bases and the J gene lost 5 bases, with 10 bases spanning the gap. The germline CDR1 and CDR2 sequences are MNHNY and SVGAGI (reference sequence). The CDR3 sequence: CASTKSGDTQYF. The CDR3 coding sequence is TGTGCCAGCACTAAGAGTGGAGATACGCAGTATTTT.

The chain recombines TRBV19 with TRBJ2-3; 9 bases agree with TRBD2. Germline-derived CDR1 and CDR2 are LNHDA and SQIVND (reference sequence). The CDR3 contains 16 residues. The V segment lost 3 bases and the J segment 6 bases; nucleotides outside the gene matches: 10. The chain's CDR3 is CASSIQRGAVKDTQYF. The DNA of the CDR3 is TGTGCCAGTAGTATTCAGCGGGGGGCGGTCAAGGATACGCAGTATTTT.

The chain is built from TRBV29-1 and TRBJ1-1, with TRBD1 matching 7 bases. The CDR3 sequence is 17 residues long. The V and J ends lost 6 bases and 0 bases, in that order; junction bases with no gene match: 16. CDR1 and CDR2 from the germline V gene are SQVTM and ANQGSEA. The CDR3, as DNA: TGCAGCGTAGATTCCCGGGACAGTTACTCCATGAACACTGAAGCTTTCTTT. Its translation is CSVDSRDSYSMNTEAFF.

The chain couples TRBV7-2 to TRBJ1-2, with TRBD1 as a possible D gene (5 bases). This CDR3 region has 14 residues. V gave up 5 bases and J gave up 5 bases, with 15 bases separating them. Germline assignment: CDR1 SGHTA and CDR2 FQGNSA. CDR3 in amino acids: CASSPPGGEYGYTF. CDR3 sequence (DNA): TGTGCCAGCAGCCCCCCGGGGGGGGAATATGGCTACACCTTC.

The chain recombines TRBV5-1 with TRBJ1-2; D remains ambiguous. Trimming removed 0 bases from V and 1 base from J, with 7 bases in between. Germline values: CDR1 SGHRS, CDR2 YFSETQ. The CDR3 sequence is 14 residues long. CDR3: CASSLGQDNYGYTF. The DNA of the CDR3 is TGCGCCAGCAGCTTGGGGCAGGATAACTATGGCTACACCTTC.

This chain connects TRBV18 to TRBJ2-5, with TRBD2 matching over 7 bases. The CDR3 is 16 amino acids. Germline V lookup: CDR1 KGHSH, CDR2 LQKENI. V lost 3 bases, J lost 0 bases, and 7 bases stayed unmatched. As DNA, the CDR3 is TGTGCCAGCTCACCGCAGAGCGGGGCGTACCAAGAGACCCAGTACTTC. Residues: CASSPQSGAYQETQYF. Together with reference TRBV18 and TRBJ2-5, the CDR3 gives the full variable domain: NAGVMQNPRHLVRRRGQEARLRCSPMKGHSHVYWYRQLPEEGLKFMVYLQKENIIDESGMPKERFSAEFPKEGPSILRIQQVVRGDSAAYFCASSPQSGAYQETQYFGPGTRLLVL.

V gene TRBV2 combines with J gene TRBJ2-7; 7 nucleotides agree with TRBD2. Germline trimming cut 7 bases from V and 2 bases from J; bases unmatched to any gene: 11. The CDR3 sequence is 15 residues long. CDR1 is SNHLY, CDR2 FYNNEI, per germline. For the CDR3, the DNA is TGTGCCAGCACCCCGAGGGGAGGGAGGACCTACGAGCAGTACTTC. This codes for CASTPRGGRTYEQYF.

This chain links TRBV27 with TRBJ1-2, with TRBD1 identical over 10 bases. The germline V gene has CDR1 MNHEY and CDR2 SMNVEV (reference sequence). V was pared by 4 bases and J by 2 bases, with 7 bases of the junction left unmatched. The CDR3 loop spans 16 amino acids. The chain's CDR3 is CASSSLTGGLNYGYTF. CDR3 bases: TGTGCCAGCAGTTCACTGACAGGGGGCTTGAACTATGGCTACACCTTC.

The chain recombines TRBV18 with TRBJ2-7, with 8 positions matching TRBD2. The CDR3 runs to 14 residues. From germline, CDR1 is KGHSH and CDR2 LQKENI. Losses at the gene ends were 4 bases for V and 2 bases for J; bases not matched to a gene: 4. The CDR3: CASSQAGEPYEQYF. The CDR3 DNA reads TGTGCCAGCTCACAAGCGGGAGAGCCCTACGAGCAGTACTTC.

In DNA form, the CDR3 reads TGTGCCAGCGGACTGATTGAAGAGACCCAGTACTTC. It translates to CASGLIEETQYF. V usage is TRBV2 and J usage is TRBJ2-5; possible D gene TRBD2, 5 bases. CDR1 is SNHLY and CDR2 is FYNNEI in the germline V gene. V was trimmed by 8 bases and J by 3 bases, leaving 10 bases between them. The length of the CDR3 is 12 residues. Supplemented by reference TRBV2 and TRBJ2-5, the full variable domain reads EPEVTQTPSHQVTQMGQEVILRCVPISNHLYFYWYRQILGQKVEFLVSFYNNEISEKSEIFDDQFSVERPDGSNFTLKIRSTKLEDSAMYFCASGLIEETQYFGPGTRLLVL.

The rearrangement uses TRBV5-1 and TRBJ2-3; 11 bases line up with TRBD1. CDR1 and CDR2 (germline): SGHRS, YFSETQ. The CDR3 spans 15 residues. J was trimmed by 3 bases and V by 4 bases; bases with no gene match: 4. CDR3 sequence: CASSTGQGGTDTQYF. CDR3 DNA sequence: TGCGCCAGCAGCACGGGACAGGGGGGTACAGATACGCAGTATTTT.